These 30 T cell receptor beta chains share one sample of origin, sequenced in a study of PD-1 blockade in classical Hodgkin lymphoma (dated by TCRdb to about 2020). What this sample's time point label stands for: cycle 2 day 1 (C2D1) of nivolumab. Every trial patient had relapsed following autologous stem cell transplantation, and prior brentuximab vedotin exposure was what differed among cohorts A, B and C. The library was produced with the immunoSEQ multiplex PCR assay. TCRdb stores this immuneACCESS table with in-frame sequences only. Part of the clones is absent; in the studies checked, under half of the shortfall reflects unresolved V genes, and no reason is known for the rest. The sample includes roughly 81,000 clones, with around 90% observed a single time. Under 3% of the sample belongs to the ten largest clones. Source: peripheral blood mononuclear cells (PBMCs), taken before the second cycle of nivolumab. The receptors stem from a human donor with classical Hodgkin lymphoma.

V and J are TRBV15 and TRBJ2-2, with D unclear. Per the germline V gene, CDR1 is LNHNV and CDR2 is YYDKDF (reference sequence). Trimming pared 7 bases from V and 5 bases from J, leaving 8 bases between. The CDR3 loop spans 12 amino acids. The CDR3 here is CATTKKTGELFF. The CDR3 DNA reads TGTGCCACCACTAAAAAAACCGGGGAGCTGTTTTTT.

As regards this clone: The conserved final phenylalanine or tryptophan is absent from the CDR3, which likely points to a read error. This rearrangement joins TRBV30 to TRBJ1-2; 11 nucleotides line up with TRBD1. The germline V gene encodes CDR1 GTSNPN and CDR2 SVGIG (reference sequence). This CDR3 comprises 14 residues. V was clipped by 2 bases and J by 8 bases; unmatched bases: 7. CDR3 loop: CAWSPGQGARGYTL. The CDR3 DNA reads as TGTGCCTGGAGTCCAGGACAGGGGGCGCGAGGCTACACCCTC.

This chain joins TRBV30 and TRBJ1-3; D uncertain. The CDR3 is 16 residues long. V lost 0 bases to trimming and J lost 8 bases, with 20 bases between them. Per the germline V gene, CDR1 is GTSNPN and CDR2 is SVGIG (reference sequence). The CDR3, as DNA: TGTGCCTGGAGTGTCATCGGGCAGTCGTGGGGAGACACCATATATTTT. It translates to CAWSVIGQSWGDTIYF.

The V call is TRBV27, the J call TRBJ2-7; D tentatively reads TRBD1 or TRBD2 (7 bases each). Germline lookup yields CDR1 MNHEY and CDR2 SMNVEV (reference sequence). The CDR3 sequence is 15 residues long. Between the trimmed V and J ends, which lost 3 bases and 2 bases, there was a span of 14 bases. CDR3 nucleotides: TGTGCCAGCAGTTTTGGACCAGGGGGGGCCTACGAGCAGTACTTC. It codes for CASSFGPGGAYEQYF.

The chain has TRBV18 and TRBJ1-1; no reliable D call. Germline V gene data show CDR1 as KGHSH and CDR2 as LQKENI. V shed 0 bases and J shed 0 bases, with 8 bases lying between them. CDR3 size: 15 residues. CDR3 loop: CASSPPGSMNTEAFF. The DNA for the CDR3 is TGTGCCAGCTCACCACCGGGCAGTATGAACACTGAAGCTTTCTTT.

The rearrangement uses TRBV28 and TRBJ2-3; 11 bases map to TRBD2. V gave up 8 bases and J gave up 6 bases; unmatched junction bases: 13. CDR1 is MDHEN and CDR2 is SYDVKM in the germline V gene. This CDR3 region has 16 residues. In DNA, the CDR3 is TGTGCCAGCGCCACGACTAGCGGGGCCCCCGAGGATACGCAGTATTTT. Amino acid sequence: CASATTSGAPEDTQYF.

The chain recombines TRBV6-5 with TRBJ2-1; perhaps D is TRBD1 or TRBD2 (5 bases each). Germline V gene lookup returns CDR1 MNHEY and CDR2 SVGAGI. V lost 8 bases to trimming and J lost 10 bases, with 21 bases between them. The CDR3 is 14 amino acids. The CDR3 is CASFRDGPSGEQFF. As DNA, the CDR3 is TGTGCCAGCTTTCGGGACGGTCCCTCAGGGGAGCAGTTCTTC.

This clone was counted once. The chain is built from TRBV10-1 and TRBJ2-1; TRBD2 might be the D (6 bases). CDR1 and CDR2 from the germline V gene are WNHNN and SYGVQD (reference sequence). Trimming removed 6 bases at V and 9 bases at J, with 18 bases between. The CDR3 is 14 amino acids. CDR3 DNA: TGCGCCAGCAGGCCGGGACTGGGTTCCCTTGAGCAGTTCTTC. Residues: CASRPGLGSLEQFF.

In DNA form, the CDR3 reads TGTGCCAGCAGTGAAGTTCGGATGGTAGAGGGGCGCGGAACCCAAGAGACCCAGTACTTC. Translated: CASSEVRMVEGRGTQETQYF. The genes are TRBV6-1 and TRBJ2-5, with D perhaps being TRBD1 or TRBD2 (5 bases each). The CDR3 length is 20 residues. Trimming took 1 base from V and 1 from J, leaving 25 bases between them. Germline CDR1 and CDR2: MNHNS and SASEGT.

The chain has TRBV2 and TRBJ2-2; TRBD2 agrees at 12 bases. Unmatched junction bases numbered 6, after V lost 8 bases and J lost 5 bases. The CDR3 sequence is 15 residues long. CDR1 and CDR2 from the germline V gene are SNHLY and FYNNEI. The CDR3 DNA is TGTGCCAGCCAGCTAGCGGGAGGGCGAACCGGGGAGCTGTTTTTT. It yields the protein CASQLAGGRTGELFF.

The CDR3 sequence: CASSYGDGDEKLFF. The CDR3 region has the DNA TGTGCCAGCAGTTACGGGGATGGGGATGAAAAACTGTTTTTT. The chain couples TRBV6-6 to TRBJ1-4; no clear D. Germline CDR1 reads MNHNY; CDR2 reads SVGAGI (reference sequence). The ends were cut back, 2 bases at V and 6 bases at J, with 10 bases in the middle. The CDR3 consists of 14 residues.

V is TRBV15 and J is TRBJ2-1; TRBD1 aligns across 7 bases. J was trimmed by 6 bases and V by 1 base; bases with no gene match: 12. Germline CDR1 and CDR2: LNHNV and YYDKDF (reference sequence). This CDR3 region has 17 residues. Here the CDR3 reads CATSRVVGVQGFNEQFF. The CDR3 DNA reads TGTGCCACCAGCAGAGTGGTTGGGGTACAGGGGTTCAATGAGCAGTTCTTC.

CDR3 nucleotides: TGTGCCAGCAGCTTGGAACTATCCTACAATGAGCAGTTCTTC. Translating it yields CASSLELSYNEQFF. The chain links TRBV5-6 to TRBJ2-1; D is unclear. Germline CDR1 SGHDT, CDR2 YYEEEE. This CDR3 is 14 amino acids long. Trimming removed 0 bases at V and 1 base at J, with 5 bases between.

The chain employs TRBV28 and TRBJ2-7; 9 bases fit TRBD1. Per the germline V gene, CDR1 is MDHEN and CDR2 is SYDVKM. This CDR3 spans 16 amino acids. The ends lost 5 bases at V and 6 bases at J; junction bases unmatched: 14. The CDR3, as DNA: TGTGCCAGCAGTACTCCCGAACAGGGGGCGCGGCTCGAGCAGTACTTC. It codes for CASSTPEQGARLEQYF.

The chain carries TRBV5-1 and TRBJ2-1, with a possible D match to TRBD1 (5 bases). The V end was cut by 2 bases, the J end by 4 bases, with 16 bases between. The CDR3 covers 16 residues. Germline assignment: CDR1 SGHRS and CDR2 YFSETQ. CDR3 region: CASSFLSGYEYNEQFF. As DNA, the CDR3 is TGCGCCAGCAGCTTCCTATCAGGGTACGAGTACAATGAGCAGTTCTTC.

The V gene is TRBV5-1, the J gene TRBJ1-2, with D unclear. The CDR3 length is 14 residues. The V gene lost 0 bases and the J gene lost 3 bases, with 9 bases spanning the gap. CDR1 and CDR2 (germline): SGHRS, YFSETQ. CDR3 bases: TGCGCCAGCAGCTTGGTAACTGAAGACTATGGCTACACCTTC. It translates to CASSLVTEDYGYTF.

This chain joins TRBV5-1 and TRBJ2-3, with 9 bases aligning to TRBD1. CDR3 length equals 18 residues. In germline, CDR1 is SGHRS, CDR2 YFSETQ. V lost 0 bases to trimming and J lost 0 bases; unmatched junction nucleotides: 8. The chain's CDR3 is CASSLAEKTGGSTDTQYF. The DNA for the CDR3 is TGCGCCAGCAGCTTGGCCGAAAAGACAGGGGGGAGCACAGATACGCAGTATTTT.

The rearrangement links TRBV9 to TRBJ2-3, with D perhaps assigned TRBD1 or TRBD2 (5 bases each). This CDR3 comprises 12 residues. CDR1 is SGDLS, CDR2 YYNGEE, per germline. The V and J ends lost 1 base and 6 bases respectively, with 6 bases between them. In DNA form, the CDR3 reads TGTGCCAGCAGCGTACGGGGCGATACGCAGTATTTT. This encodes CASSVRGDTQYF.

J is TRBJ2-7 and V is TRBV2; D gene ambiguous. Germline V gives CDR1 SNHLY, CDR2 FYNNEI. V lost 4 bases and J 3 bases, leaving 4 bases between the germline ends. The CDR3 consists of 11 residues. The CDR3 region is CASSALYEQYF. For the CDR3, the DNA is TGTGCCAGCAGTGCCCTCTACGAGCAGTACTTC.

In the case of this clone: Other DNA sequences in the sample encode the same CDR3. This chain uses TRBV30 with TRBJ1-3; D unclear. The CDR3 contains 11 residues. V lost 1 base and J 8 bases, leaving 6 bases between the germline ends. Germline values: CDR1 GTSNPN, CDR2 SVGIG (reference sequence). The CDR3 DNA reads as TGTGCCTGGAGTGAAGGAGACACCATATATTTT. This sequence encodes CAWSEGDTIYF.

The chain is built from TRBV27 and TRBJ2-3; TRBD2 is a possible D gene (6 bases). Trimming took 5 bases from V and 1 from J, leaving 19 bases between them. Germline values: CDR1 MNHEY, CDR2 SMNVEV (reference sequence). The CDR3 contains 17 residues. Here the CDR3 reads CASSLQLPGLGTDTQYF. CDR3 bases: TGTGCCAGCAGTCTCCAACTCCCGGGACTGGGCACAGATACGCAGTATTTT.

The chain employs TRBV27 and TRBJ2-7; D is unresolved. Germline-derived CDR1 and CDR2 are MNHEY and SMNVEV (reference sequence). The CDR3 totals 8 residues. V was cut by 10 bases and J by 2 bases, with 0 bases left in between. The CDR3 is CATYEQYF. The CDR3 DNA follows: TGTGCCACCTACGAGCAGTACTTC.

This sequence joins TRBV5-5 and TRBJ1-2, with D possibly matching TRBD1 (5 bases). Trimming removed 1 base from V and 4 bases from J, with 17 bases in between. The CDR3 runs 16 residues. CDR1 and CDR2 from the germline V gene are SGHKS and YYEKEE (reference sequence). CDR3 amino acids: CASSLFPSGDPYGYTF. The CDR3 region has the DNA TGTGCCAGCAGCTTGTTTCCCTCGGGGGACCCCTATGGCTACACCTTC.

The V call is TRBV18, the J call TRBJ2-7; D gene ambiguous. Germline loops: CDR1 KGHSH, CDR2 LQKENI. The CDR3 is made up of 16 amino acids. Trimming shortened V by 0 bases and J by 2 bases, and 14 bases separated the two germline ends. The CDR3 here is CASSPPSGGTAYEQYF. CDR3 nucleotide sequence: TGTGCCAGCTCACCACCTTCTGGCGGAACCGCCTACGAGCAGTACTTC.

The chain combines TRBV7-9 with TRBJ2-1; no reliable D call. Trimming removed 0 bases from V and 0 bases from J, with 6 bases in between. Per the germline V gene, CDR1 is SEHNR and CDR2 is FQNEAQ (reference sequence). The CDR3 length is 15 residues. CDR3 coding DNA: TGTGCCAGCAGCTTAGCGGGAAGCTCCTACAATGAGCAGTTCTTC. Translated, it gives CASSLAGSSYNEQFF.

This clone appeared a single time. CDR3 in DNA: TGCGCCACCGGAGAAGGGTACGAGCAGTACTTC. It encodes CATGEGYEQYF. V usage is TRBV10-2 and J usage is TRBJ2-7; D uncertain. The V end was cut by 10 bases, the J end by 4 bases, with 11 bases between. The CDR3 extends over 11 amino acids. Germline lookup yields CDR1 WSHSY and CDR2 SAAADI.

This sequence joins TRBV27 and TRBJ1-1, with D perhaps matching TRBD1 (5 bases). V shed 6 bases and J shed 1 base, with 15 bases lying between them. From germline, CDR1 is MNHEY and CDR2 SMNVEV (reference sequence). The CDR3 length is 15 residues. The chain's CDR3 is CASSLWGLRNTEAFF. The CDR3 region has the DNA TGTGCCAGCAGCCTATGGGGCCTTAGGAACACTGAAGCTTTCTTT.

This clone occurred a few times. J is TRBJ2-2 and V is TRBV27; no clear D. Germline lookup yields CDR1 MNHEY and CDR2 SMNVEV (reference sequence). The CDR3 runs to 14 residues. V shed 5 bases and J shed 4 bases, with 11 bases lying between them. The CDR3 nucleotides read TGTGCCAGCAGTCGTGCCCGCATCACCGGGGAGCTGTTTTTT. It is translated as CASSRARITGELFF.

For the CDR3, the DNA is TGTGCCAGCAGCGGGACAGGCTCTGGAAACACCATATATTTT. Translation: CASSGTGSGNTIYF. The gene calls are TRBV27 and TRBJ1-3, with 8 bases fitting TRBD1. The CDR3 totals 14 residues. The V gene's germline CDR1 is MNHEY and CDR2 SMNVEV (reference sequence). With V trimmed by 6 bases and J by 0 bases, 1 base remained unmatched.

In this sample, this clone turned up once. This rearrangement joins TRBV7-7 to TRBJ1-2; D is undetermined. V lost 1 base and J lost 3, with 6 bases in between. The CDR3 sequence is 13 residues long. From germline, CDR1 is SSHAT and CDR2 FNYEAQ (reference sequence). The CDR3 DNA sequence: TGTGCCAGCAGCTTAGTACCAGACTATGGCTACACCTTC. It is translated as CASSLVPDYGYTF.